This T cell receptor beta chain was captured by sequencing in a study of OX40 agonist ivuxolimab in advanced cancers. Study-wide context: Participants could have had prior anti-PD-1, anti-PD-L1 or anti-CTLA-4 therapy, and less than 45% had some.

Method: immunoSEQ multiplex PCR; TCRdb's copy keeps in-frame clones and lacks some. Among approximately 77,000 clones listed, about 85% were seen once. The CDR3 is made up of 14 amino acids. The germline V gene encodes CDR1 SGDLS and CDR2 YYNGEE. Regarding this clone: Its ends do not fully match the called genes, so a read error is possible.

This chain links TRBV9 with TRBJ2-7; no reliable D call. The material sequenced was CD4+ or CD8+ T cells sorted from blood, taken in a trial of the OX40 agonist ivuxolimab. The receptor was isolated from an adult with an advanced solid tumor such as melanoma, head and neck, liver or kidney cancer. The CDR3, as DNA: TGTGCCAGCAGCTCCGACACCGACTCCTACGAGCAGTGCTTC. Protein product: CASSSDTDSYEQCF.